This T cell receptor beta chain was observed in a study of blood T cells in healthy people across ages (dated by TCRdb to 2015 to 2017). Describing the broader study: Template switching captured roughly one uniquely barcoded TCR beta cDNA molecule per two T cells in model experiments. Age-related changes in TCR beta repertoire diversity were measured in the study by deep sequencing normalized with unique cDNA molecular identifiers. Four age groups were formed from the donors: young (average approximately 15 years), middle-aged (approximately 39), aged (around 68) and long-lived (82). To avoid experimental bias, donors of different ages were distributed randomly across sequencing lanes. Two additional independent replicas of 1 million unique cDNA reads from the same blood draw were analyzed for two donors (one aged 18 to 30 and one aged 80 or older).

The roughly 37 donors, aged roughly 6 to 90 years, were systemically healthy Caucasian individuals from Russia. Approximately 9.3 milliliters of peripheral blood were drawn from each donor into EDTA-treated Vacutainer tubes. PBMCs were isolated by Ficoll-Paque density-gradient centrifugation, with at least 6 million obtained per sample. Trizol reagent was used to extract total RNA from the PBMCs, yielding at least 6 micrograms per sample. The percentages of naive CD45RAhigh/CD27high T cells were determined by flow cytometry on a PBMC aliquot from every donor. Results the study describes overall, beyond this receptor: Because profiling used bulk unsorted PBMCs, naive and antigen-experienced compartments could not be compared conclusively. Because donor CMV infection status was unknown, age-related changes in expanded clonotypes were potentially confounded. Compared with the aged group, more naive CD4+ T cells, fewer expanded clones and increased TCR diversity were shown by the long-lived group, suggesting age selection. Observed TCR beta diversity per million T cells fell roughly linearly with age, and a significant reduction was already apparent by age roughly 40. There was a strong correlation between observed TCR beta diversity and the percentage of naive T cells measured by flow cytometry. Estimates of total diversity based on one million sequenced T cells were considered lower bounds and underestimates.

Library preparation was by 5' RACE. Sequencer: Illumina HiSeq 2500. A second 7 to 11 cycle PCR used a sample-barcoded 5' primer and a J-beta primer mix. Each TCR beta cDNA molecule received a unique molecular identifier from a template-switch 5' adaptor carrying 12 random nucleotides. At least 2.5 million CDR3-containing paired-end reads were obtained from each sample. First-strand cDNA synthesis was performed from all RNA using the Mint cDNA synthesis kit, with priming by a TRBC-specific oligonucleotide. After uracil-DNA glycosylase treatment, a first 18-cycle PCR used universal primers M1SS and BC2_uni_R on all cDNA. As for the original processing: For normalization, 1 million high-quality reads, each with a distinct molecular identifier, were randomly selected from each sample. Reads sharing molecular identifiers were discarded rather than binned into consensus sequences. MiTCR, set to a Q25 quality threshold and the strictest error-elimination algorithm, was used for CDR3 identification, clonotype clustering and error correction. A nonparametric unseen species model with Euler transformation was used to estimate a lower bound on total TCR beta diversity. TCRdb's own reprocessing of the public reads used fastp at Q25 and MiXCR and kept productive beta chains. Every distinct CDR3 protein forms one entry, paired with its most common genes and DNA. The V and J calls come from TCRdb's annotation, not from the publication. For this sample the table gives more than 1.4 million distinct CDR3 sequences, of which approximately 38% were detected only once. The ten largest clones represent roughly 8.2% of the sample.

A note on this clonotype: Its antigen is unknown. Within one base of it there is no much larger clone, and no base qualities were kept.

This sequence originates from a woman aged 18-30 years in good health. The sequencing sample was made of blood.

CDR3 loop: CASSFGGRGTEAFF. The DNA sequence is TGTGCCAGCAGTTTTGGGGGGCGGGGTACTGAAGCTTTCTTT. The chain couples TRBV6-5 to TRBJ1-1; perhaps TRBD1 is the D gene, with 6 bases matching. Per the germline V gene, MNHEY is the CDR1 and SVGAGI is the CDR2. The V end loses 4 bases and the J end loses 5 bases, and a stretch of 14 bases separates them. The CDR3 contains 14 residues, cysteine and phenylalanine counted. Only the CDR3 DNA is retained, 42 bases long and in frame from the first base.